The T cell receptor (beta chain) described here comes from a study of T cell responses to AZD1222 COVID-19 vaccine. The data were produced by immunoSEQ multiplex PCR, yet TCRdb's version contains in-frame clones alone and is incomplete. The sample gives around 89,000 clones, 70% to 90% of which show up once; 10% is in the top ten. CDR1 is SQVTM, CDR2 ANQGSEA, per germline. V lost 5 bases to trimming and J lost 5 bases, with 12 bases between them. CDR3 length equals 12 residues. The chain has TRBV29-1 and TRBJ1-2; D call uncertain. The sequenced sample was peripheral blood, obtained on day 0 of AZD1222 vaccination. The sequence came from an adult in good health. The CDR3 nucleotides are TGCAGCGTTTCGAAGGGTAATTATGGCTACACCTTC. Its translation is CSVSKGNYGYTF.